The 30 T cell receptor beta chains below were found in one sample sequenced in a study of shared clonotypes between healthy human individuals (dated by TCRdb to about 2020). The library was built by means of the immunoSEQ multiplex PCR assay. This is the immuneACCESS table as TCRdb keeps it, with only in-frame sequences that have V and J called. A part of the clones is gone; compared with another copy, unresolved V genes explain less than half, and the rest is unexplained. A total of some 1,600,000 clones appear in this sample, about 98% of them only once. The ten largest clones add up to about 0.45% of the sample. The sample consisted of naive CD4+ T cells sorted from blood. Read against the paper, the sample's cell subset or site label means: CD45RA+ positively selected. Source of these receptors: a man younger than 45 in good health.

The CDR3 here is CASSPGLAGNTIYF. CDR3 coding DNA: TGCGCCAGCAGCCCGGGACTTGCTGGAAACACCATATATTTT. This chain links TRBV5-1 with TRBJ1-3, with a possible D match to TRBD1 (5 bases). This CDR3 has 14 residues. Germline CDR1 is SGHRS and CDR2 is YFSETQ. The germline V and J ends were trimmed by 4 bases and 2 bases, with 10 bases remaining between them.

The rearrangement links TRBV11-2 to TRBJ1-3, with D possibly matching TRBD1 (5 bases). CDR1 and CDR2 (germline): SGHAT, FQNNGV. V lost 5 bases and J 5 bases, leaving 10 bases between the germline ends. The CDR3 sequence is 13 residues long. CDR3 in amino acids: CASSTRQRNTIYF. For the CDR3, the DNA is TGTGCCAGCAGCACGAGACAGCGAAACACCATATATTTT.

The genes are TRBV28 and TRBJ2-1; 7 bases are shared with TRBD2. From germline, CDR1 is MDHEN and CDR2 SYDVKM. The CDR3 has 12 residues. V lost 1 base, J lost 16 bases, and 7 bases stayed unmatched. The CDR3 here is CASSLLGEGEFF. The CDR3 DNA reads TGTGCCAGCAGTTTATTGGGGGAGGGCGAATTCTTC.

The chain carries TRBV11-3 and TRBJ2-2; D gene unclear. Germline CDR1 SGHNT, CDR2 YENEEA. The CDR3 loop spans 14 amino acids. Trimming took off 7 bases at V and 3 bases at J, with 12 bases between the two ends. The CDR3: CASTATPYTGELFF. Written as DNA, the CDR3 is TGTGCCAGCACCGCCACTCCTTACACCGGGGAGCTGTTTTTT.

This sequence joins TRBV14 and TRBJ2-7; possible D gene TRBD1, 6 bases. The CDR3 covers 15 residues. V was cut by 2 bases and J by 7 bases, with 18 bases left in between. CDR1 SGHDN and CDR2 FVKESK come from the germline V gene. CDR3 sequence: CASSQIAWGPWEQYF. CDR3 coding DNA: TGTGCCAGCAGCCAAATCGCCTGGGGGCCGTGGGAGCAGTACTTC.

The V and J genes are TRBV30 and TRBJ2-7; 8 bases map to TRBD2. V was pared by 4 bases and J by 3 bases, with 5 bases of the junction left unmatched. The CDR3 is 13 amino acids. Per germline, CDR1 GTSNPN and CDR2 SVGIG (reference sequence). CDR3 coding DNA: TGTGCCTGGATCCCCGCGGGGGGCTACGAGCAGTACTTC. Translation: CAWIPAGGYEQYF.

The genes are TRBV6-5 and TRBJ1-1, with TRBD1 matching over 8 bases. Germline V gene sequence: CDR1 MNHEY, CDR2 SVGAGI. Trimming cost V 4 bases and J 4 bases; bases outside gene matches: 8. CDR3 size: 15 residues. Here the CDR3 DNA reads TGTGCCAGCAGTTTCCCAGGGGGCCGGGGCACTGAAGCTTTCTTT. Translation: CASSFPGGRGTEAFF.

The chain has TRBV21-1 and TRBJ1-2; the table names TRBD1, a call not compared with the DNA. TRBV21-1 is described as a pseudogene. CDR3 size: 17 residues. DNA of the CDR3: TGTGCCAGCCGCCTCTCCCCCCAAGGCGGGACAGCCTATGGCTACACCTTC. Its protein is CASRLSPQGGTAYGYTF.

V and J are TRBV11-3 and TRBJ2-2, with 7 bases that match TRBD2. Trimming cost V 5 bases and J 6 bases; bases outside gene matches: 6. The CDR3 extends over 14 amino acids. Looked up from germline, CDR1 is SGHNT and CDR2 is YENEEA. The CDR3 sequence: CASSRGEGSGELFF. DNA of the CDR3: TGTGCCAGCAGCAGAGGGGAGGGGTCCGGGGAGCTGTTTTTT.

V gene TRBV28 combines with J gene TRBJ1-5, with 7 nucleotides matching TRBD1. Germline V CDR1 and CDR2: MDHEN, SYDVKM. The CDR3 runs 14 residues. After removal of 6 bases from V and 6 bases from J, the junction contained 8 bases not matched to a gene. CDR3 DNA sequence: TGTGCCAGCAGGCAAGGGGGCGTGACTCAGCCCCAGCATTTT. Translated, it gives CASRQGGVTQPQHF.

V and J are TRBV7-2 and TRBJ1-2; D unresolved. Germline V gene data show CDR1 as SGHTA and CDR2 as FQGNSA. The germline V and J ends were trimmed by 9 bases and 4 bases, with 15 bases remaining between them. This CDR3 spans 13 amino acids. The DNA for the CDR3 is TGTGCCAGTAGCCCCGAGCCCAGCTATGGCTACACCTTC. Protein sequence: CASSPEPSYGYTF.

As to this clone: Other DNA sequences in the sample encode the same CDR3. V usage is TRBV5-1 and J usage is TRBJ1-4; a weak D match, TRBD1 (6 bases). V shed 0 bases and J shed 8 bases, with 8 bases lying between them. The length of the CDR3 is 13 residues. Germline V CDR1 and CDR2: SGHRS, YFSETQ. The CDR3 region is CASSLGQDEKLFF. CDR3 nucleotide sequence: TGCGCCAGCAGCTTGGGACAGGACGAAAAACTGTTTTTT.

The chain carries TRBV29-1 and TRBJ2-3; 11 positions match TRBD2. The ends lost 7 bases at V and 5 bases at J; junction bases unmatched: 8. CDR1 and CDR2 (germline): SQVTM, ANQGSEA. This CDR3 region has 14 residues. CDR3 residues: CSDYSGRAGDTQYF. The CDR3 DNA reads TGCAGCGACTATAGCGGGAGGGCCGGAGATACGCAGTATTTT.

The chain uses TRBV28 and TRBJ1-1, with no clear D. Germline V gene sequence: CDR1 MDHEN, CDR2 SYDVKM. This CDR3 region has 15 residues. The V gene lost 4 bases and the J gene lost 2 bases, with 14 bases spanning the gap. CDR3 DNA: TGTGCCAGCAGTTCCTTCTGGACGGGAAACACTGAAGCTTTCTTT. It encodes CASSSFWTGNTEAFF.

The rearrangement uses TRBV5-1 and TRBJ2-1; TRBD2 agrees at 11 bases. J was trimmed by 10 bases and V by 6 bases; bases with no gene match: 12. This CDR3 region has 15 residues. Germline-derived CDR1 and CDR2 are SGHRS and YFSETQ. The CDR3 DNA follows: TGCGCCAGCAATTCGGGACTAGCGGATTCCAAGGAGCAGTTCTTC. Its protein is CASNSGLADSKEQFF.

The count of this clone is one. CDR3: CASKLAGETQYF. The DNA for the CDR3 is TGTGCCAGCAAACTAGCGGGCGAGACCCAGTACTTC. This chain uses TRBV2 with TRBJ2-5, with 9 positions matching TRBD2. This CDR3 region has 12 residues. V shed 7 bases, J shed 5 bases, and the junction held 2 bases outside the gene matches. CDR1 SNHLY and CDR2 FYNNEI come from the germline V gene.

The chain is built from TRBV27 and TRBJ2-7, with D possibly TRBD2 on 6 matching bases. CDR3 length equals 15 residues. V lost 2 bases and J lost 1, with 12 bases in between. Germline V gene data show CDR1 as MNHEY and CDR2 as SMNVEV (reference sequence). CDR3 coding DNA: TGTGCCAGCAGTTTAACGGCGGGACTTTCCTACGAGCAGTACTTC. Its translation is CASSLTAGLSYEQYF.

This chain uses TRBV9 with TRBJ2-1; no clear D gene. The CDR3 covers 15 residues. Trimming took off 0 bases at V and 2 bases at J, with 9 bases between the two ends. The germline gives CDR1 SGDLS, CDR2 YYNGEE. Here the CDR3 DNA reads TGTGCCAGCAGCGTAGGCACGGTCCCCTACAATGAGCAGTTCTTC. It yields the protein CASSVGTVPYNEQFF.

This sequence joins TRBV18 and TRBJ1-1, with D perhaps TRBD1 (5 bases). This CDR3 comprises 15 residues. Germline V gene data show CDR1 as KGHSH and CDR2 as LQKENI. V was pared by 3 bases and J by 1 base, with 12 bases between. The CDR3 reads CASSPSGTGNTEAFF. CDR3 bases: TGTGCCAGCTCACCGTCCGGGACGGGGAACACTGAAGCTTTCTTT.

This clone occurred once. The V gene is TRBV25-1, the J gene TRBJ2-7; TRBD1 agrees at 10 bases. Germline CDR1 MGHDK, CDR2 SYGVNS. The CDR3 has 14 residues. V dropped 10 bases and J dropped 3; count of bases not matched to a gene: 9. CDR3 amino acids: CATGGRTGGYEQYF. The CDR3 nucleotides are TGTGCCACAGGGGGTCGGACAGGGGGCTACGAGCAGTACTTC.

The genes are TRBV13 and TRBJ2-2; 9 nucleotides line up with TRBD1. The J segment lost 3 bases and the V segment lost 2 bases, leaving 4 bases of the junction unmatched. Per germline, CDR1 PRHDT and CDR2 FYEKMQ (reference sequence). This CDR3 contains 16 residues. The CDR3 reads CASSLTGQGHTGELFF. The CDR3 bases are TGTGCCAGCAGCTTAACGGGACAGGGCCACACCGGGGAGCTGTTTTTT.

The rearrangement uses TRBV6-5 and TRBJ1-4; D uncertain. CDR3 size: 12 residues. Germline V CDR1 and CDR2: MNHEY, SVGAGI. Trimming took off 6 bases at V and 7 bases at J, with 9 bases between the two ends. The DNA of the CDR3 is TGTGCCAGCAGCTTAAGCGGTGAAAAACTGTTTTTT. It is translated as CASSLSGEKLFF.

J is TRBJ2-5 and V is TRBV4-1, with D tentatively TRBD2 (6 bases). The CDR3 consists of 16 residues. V lost 1 base to trimming and J lost 3 bases, with 15 bases between them. Germline CDR1 MGHRA, CDR2 YSYEKL. The CDR3 DNA reads TGCGCCAGCAGCCAAGGTCCCGGGACTGCGGAAGAGACCCAGTACTTC. Its protein is CASSQGPGTAEETQYF.

The chain combines TRBV25-1 with TRBJ2-7; no definite D call. The CDR3 is 14 residues long. Germline assignment: CDR1 MGHDK and CDR2 SYGVNS. Trimming took 5 bases from V and 1 from J, leaving 12 bases between them. The DNA for the CDR3 is TGTGCCAGCAGTCGAACAGTTTCATCCTACGAGCAGTACTTC. Translating gives CASSRTVSSYEQYF.

The CDR3 region has the DNA TGTGCCAGCAGTTTACCAGGGGGGGGAACTAGCTCCTACGAGCAGTACTTC. Protein product: CASSLPGGGTSSYEQYF. The chain has TRBV28 and TRBJ2-7; D may be TRBD1 or TRBD2 (7 bases each). This CDR3 region has 17 residues. Deletions cut 2 bases from V and 0 bases from J, with 17 bases between. Germline V gene lookup returns CDR1 MDHEN and CDR2 SYDVKM.

In the case of this clone: This specimen includes other DNA sequences encoding the same CDR3. The chain recombines TRBV9 with TRBJ1-1; D not resolved. V was shortened by 0 bases and J by 3 bases, with 6 bases between the two germline ends. The CDR3 spans 13 residues. Germline CDR1 and CDR2: SGDLS and YYNGEE. CDR3 residues: CASSVVPDTEAFF. In DNA, the CDR3 is TGTGCCAGCAGCGTAGTTCCGGACACTGAAGCTTTCTTT.

The CDR3 reads CASSDRGIGANVLTF. In DNA, the CDR3 is TGTGCCAGCAGTGACCGGGGCATCGGGGCCAACGTCCTGACTTTC. The chain joins TRBV6-1 to TRBJ2-6, with D perhaps matching TRBD1 or TRBD2 (5 bases each). CDR3 size: 15 residues. The V gene lost 3 bases and the J gene lost 4 bases, with 10 bases spanning the gap. Per the germline V gene, CDR1 is MNHNS and CDR2 is SASEGT.

Comment on this clone: One junction end disagrees with the germline gene, perhaps due to a read error. V usage is TRBV19 and J usage is TRBJ2-5; the match to TRBD2 covers 10 bases. This CDR3 has 12 residues. Per germline, CDR1 LNHDA and CDR2 SQIVND (reference sequence). CDR3 in amino acids: CASSFLAGAYDF. DNA for the CDR3: TGTGCCAGTAGTTTTCTAGCGGGAGCTTACGACTTC.

The chain couples TRBV10-1 to TRBJ2-1; D unresolved. Looked up from germline, CDR1 is WNHNN and CDR2 is SYGVQD (reference sequence). V lost 5 bases and J lost 0, with 14 bases in between. This CDR3 is built from 16 residues. The CDR3 DNA is TGCGCCAGCAGTTCCTCCGGCGCGAGCTCCTACAATGAGCAGTTCTTC. Residues: CASSSSGASSYNEQFF.

The chain has TRBV7-8 and TRBJ1-2; no definite D call. CDR1 is SGHVS and CDR2 is FQNEAQ in the germline V gene. V was clipped by 5 bases and J by 0 bases, with 19 bases between them. The CDR3 loop spans 17 amino acids. CDR3 sequence reads: CASSLHISGAANYGYTF. The CDR3 DNA is TGTGCCAGCAGCCTACATATATCGGGTGCAGCTAACTATGGCTACACCTTC.